Shown below are 31 T cell receptor beta chains from a single sample sequenced in a study of blood T cell repertoires in COVID-19. The table came from immunoSEQ multiplex PCR; TCRdb's copy has only in-frame clones and leaves some out. The sample shows over 200,000 clones, around 82% of them seen only once. The sample comprised peripheral blood. These receptor sequences come from a man at least 80 years old with acute or convalescent COVID-19.

Regarding this clone: The same CDR3 also results from other DNA sequences found in this sample. The chain joins TRBV5-1 to TRBJ1-4; D not certain. CDR3 length equals 14 residues. Germline V gene data show CDR1 as SGHRS and CDR2 as YFSETQ. The V gene lost 0 bases and the J gene lost 1 base, with 4 bases spanning the gap. The DNA for the CDR3 is TGCGCCAGCAGCTTGGGCGGAACTAATGAAAAACTGTTTTTT. Its protein is CASSLGGTNEKLFF.

The V gene is TRBV6-5, the J gene TRBJ1-1; 11 bases map to TRBD1. Germline V gene data show CDR1 as MNHEY and CDR2 as SVGAGI. CDR3 length: 15 amino acids. The V and J ends lost 6 bases and 5 bases, in that order; junction bases with no gene match: 8. The DNA for the CDR3 is TGTGCCAGCAGAGGGACAGGGGGATGGGGGACTGAAGCTTTCTTT. Its translation: CASRGTGGWGTEAFF.

The chain employs TRBV29-1 and TRBJ2-3, with 10 bases lining up with TRBD1. The CDR3 contains 18 residues. Trimming took 4 bases from V and 1 from J; bases not matched to a gene: 14. The germline CDR1 and CDR2 sequences are SQVTM and ANQGSEA. CDR3 nucleotide sequence: TGCAGCGTTGTTTTCGGGGACAGGGGAGGGTGGGGCACAGATACGCAGTATTTT. Its translation is CSVVFGDRGGWGTDTQYF.

The chain carries TRBV2 and TRBJ1-4; D possibly corresponds to TRBD1 (5 bases). CDR3 size: 15 residues. The germline V gene has CDR1 SNHLY and CDR2 FYNNEI. V was shortened by 2 bases and J by 5 bases, with 12 bases between the two germline ends. CDR3 in amino acids: CASSEIRGGNEKLFF. The CDR3 DNA reads TGTGCCAGCAGTGAAATTCGGGGGGGAAATGAAAAACTGTTTTTT.

The chain uses TRBV6-5 and TRBJ1-6, with 8 bases fitting TRBD1. This CDR3 comprises 15 residues. Looked up from germline, CDR1 is MNHEY and CDR2 is SVGAGI. V shed 7 bases, J shed 12 bases, and the junction held 14 bases outside the gene matches. The CDR3 reads CASTHTGQGVGPLHF. DNA for the CDR3: TGTGCCAGCACCCATACCGGACAGGGCGTAGGACCCCTCCACTTT.

This clone was found many times. This same CDR3 is encoded by further DNA sequences in the sample. This chain links TRBV24-1 with TRBJ2-7, with 7 bases identical to TRBD1. In germline, CDR1 is KGHDR, CDR2 SFDVKD. The junction had 4 bases not matched to a gene; V was cut back by 4 bases and J by 2 bases. The CDR3 totals 14 residues. CDR3 nucleotides: TGTGCCACCAGTGACCGGGACAGAGCCTACGAGCAGTACTTC. Its protein product is CATSDRDRAYEQYF.

The chain is built from TRBV7-8 and TRBJ2-3, with TRBD2 matching over 9 bases. This CDR3 is built from 18 residues. J lost 0 bases, V lost 6 bases, and 13 bases had no gene match. Germline loops: CDR1 SGHVS, CDR2 FQNEAQ. The CDR3 protein is CASRHYLGTSGSTDTQYF. Here the CDR3 DNA reads TGTGCCAGCAGACATTACCTGGGCACTAGCGGGAGCACAGATACGCAGTATTTT. The complete variable domain, with remaining parts taken from reference TRBV7-8 and TRBJ2-3, reads GAGVSQSPRYKVAKRGQDVALRCDPISGHVSLFWYQQALGQGPEFLTYFQNEAQLDKSGLPSDRFFAERPEGSVSTLKIQRTQQEDSAVYLCASRHYLGTSGSTDTQYFGPGTRLTVL.

The rearrangement joins TRBV28 to TRBJ2-3; tentative D call: TRBD1 (6 bases). CDR3 length: 14 residues. Trimming left V 8 bases short and J 6 bases short, with 18 bases between. Germline loops: CDR1 MDHEN, CDR2 SYDVKM. In DNA form, the CDR3 reads TGTGCCAGCCTACAGGGACCTTTTGTGGATACGCAGTATTTT. This sequence encodes CASLQGPFVDTQYF.

This clone was recorded only once. J is TRBJ1-5 and V is TRBV4-1; tentative D call: TRBD1 (6 bases). V shed 0 bases and J shed 0 bases, with 12 bases lying between them. Germline assignment: CDR1 MGHRA and CDR2 YSYEKL. There are 17 residues in the CDR3. The CDR3 DNA reads TGCGCCAGCAGCCAAGATAGGACAGATCTTAGCAATCAGCCCCAGCATTTT. Its protein is CASSQDRTDLSNQPQHF.

The V gene is TRBV19, the J gene TRBJ2-7, with 9 bases lining up with TRBD1. In germline, CDR1 is LNHDA, CDR2 SQIVND (reference sequence). The CDR3 consists of 14 residues. J gave up 0 bases and V 6 bases, and 3 bases lay outside the gene matches. This CDR3 reads CASRGDRASYEQYF. The CDR3 region has the DNA TGTGCCAGTAGAGGGGACAGGGCCTCCTACGAGCAGTACTTC.

The CDR3 spells CASSPSWLAGGVETQYF. Written as DNA, the CDR3 is TGTGCCAGCAGCCCCTCCTGGCTAGCGGGGGGGGTGGAGACCCAGTACTTC. The chain couples TRBV3-1 (or the pseudogene TRBV3-2) to TRBJ2-5, with 12 bases that match TRBD2. The CDR3 extends over 17 amino acids. With V trimmed by 4 bases and J by 5 bases, 11 bases remained unmatched. Germline CDR1 reads LGHDT; CDR2 reads YNNKEL (reference sequence).

The V call is TRBV7-8, the J call TRBJ1-2, with D possibly matching TRBD1 (6 bases). The CDR3 covers 14 residues. CDR1 SGHVS and CDR2 FQNEAQ come from the germline V gene. The V and J ends lost 3 bases and 4 bases respectively, with 12 bases between them. In DNA, the CDR3 is TGTGCCAGCAGCTTGGACGGGACACCCTATGGCTACACCTTC. This sequence encodes CASSLDGTPYGYTF.

This clone was observed a few times. The chain links TRBV5-4 to TRBJ2-7, with D possibly being TRBD1 (5 bases). Trimming left V 0 bases short and J 4 bases short, with 11 bases between. The CDR3 spans 14 residues. Germline V gene data show CDR1 as SGHNT and CDR2 as YYREEE (reference sequence). CDR3: CASSLEGPRYEQYF. The CDR3 DNA sequence: TGTGCCAGCAGCTTGGAGGGGCCTCGATACGAGCAGTACTTC. The full variable domain, with the rest looked up from reference TRBV5-4 and TRBJ2-7, is ETGVTQSPTHLIKTRGQQVTLRCSSQSGHNTVSWYQQALGQGPQFIFQYYREEENGRGNFPPRFSGLQFPNYSSELNVNALELDDSALYLCASSLEGPRYEQYFGPGTRLTVT.

The V call is TRBV2, the J call TRBJ2-7, with 7 bases fitting TRBD1. V was clipped by 7 bases and J by 3 bases; unmatched bases: 9. Germline loops: CDR1 SNHLY, CDR2 FYNNEI. The length of the CDR3 is 14 residues. The CDR3 region is CASKGAGVYYEQYF. The DNA for the CDR3 is TGTGCCAGCAAGGGGGCAGGGGTGTACTACGAGCAGTACTTC. Together with reference TRBV2 and TRBJ2-7, the CDR3 gives the full variable domain: EPEVTQTPSHQVTQMGQEVILRCVPISNHLYFYWYRQILGQKVEFLVSFYNNEISEKSEIFDDQFSVERPDGSNFTLKIRSTKLEDSAMYFCASKGAGVYYEQYFGPGTRLTVT.

This sequence joins TRBV6-1 and TRBJ2-1; TRBD2 aligns across 9 bases. The CDR3 is made up of 15 amino acids. Trimming at V came to 1 base and at J to 5 bases, leaving 3 bases not matched to a gene. CDR1 and CDR2 from the germline V gene are MNHNS and SASEGT. The CDR3 bases are TGTGCCAGCAGTGAAGTCAGCGGGAGGCACAATGAGCAGTTCTTC. This codes for CASSEVSGRHNEQFF.

The V call is TRBV6-2 or TRBV6-3, the J call TRBJ2-5; TRBD2 aligns across 11 bases. The ends lost 0 bases at V and 3 bases at J; junction bases unmatched: 3. This CDR3 is 16 amino acids long. Germline V CDR1 and CDR2: MNHEY, SVGEGT. The CDR3 protein is CASSYSKLAGEETQYF. CDR3 nucleotides: TGTGCCAGCAGTTACTCGAAACTAGCGGGAGAAGAGACCCAGTACTTC.

This rearrangement joins TRBV19 to TRBJ2-1; D may be TRBD2 (5 bases). Trimming pared 5 bases from V and 0 bases from J, leaving 17 bases between. The CDR3 is 17 residues long. Germline V lookup: CDR1 LNHDA, CDR2 SQIVND (reference sequence). The CDR3 nucleotides read TGTGCCAGTAGTTCCCGGACTGGAGTCGGCTCCTACAATGAGCAGTTCTTC. Its translation: CASSSRTGVGSYNEQFF.

This clone was counted once. V is TRBV3-1 (or the pseudogene TRBV3-2) and J is TRBJ2-1; no firm D call. This CDR3 has 12 amino acids. The germline gives CDR1 LGHDT, CDR2 YNNKEL (reference sequence). The germline V and J ends were trimmed by 1 base and 9 bases, with 7 bases remaining between them. CDR3 nucleotide sequence: TGTGCCAGCAGCCAAGGATCTAGTGAGCAGTTCTTC. The encoded protein is CASSQGSSEQFF.

This sequence joins TRBV3-1 (or the pseudogene TRBV3-2) and TRBJ1-3; no clear D gene. The CDR3 totals 16 residues. CDR1 and CDR2 (germline): LGHDT, YNNKEL (reference sequence). Trimming stripped 4 bases from V and 0 bases from J, with 13 bases between. The CDR3 loop is CASSRVSGFSGNTIYF. The DNA for the CDR3 is TGTGCCAGCAGCCGTGTTTCAGGCTTCTCTGGAAACACCATATATTTT.

V is TRBV6-5 and J is TRBJ2-5; D might be TRBD2 (5 bases). The ends were cut back, 8 bases at V and 13 bases at J, with 23 bases in the middle. This CDR3 region has 13 residues. Germline V gene lookup returns CDR1 MNHEY and CDR2 SVGAGI. CDR3 loop: CASHLNPVRESYF. The CDR3 DNA sequence: TGTGCCAGCCACCTCAACCCCGTGAGGGAATCGTACTTC.

The chain uses TRBV7-3 and TRBJ2-3, with TRBD1 identical over 10 bases. Per germline, CDR1 SGHTA and CDR2 FQGTGA. This CDR3 comprises 17 residues. V lost 4 bases, J lost 4 bases, and 11 bases stayed unmatched. The CDR3 DNA reads as TGTGCCAGCAGCTCTCGACAGGGGGCAGGACTTGCAGATACGCAGTATTTT. Its protein product is CASSSRQGAGLADTQYF.

The chain is built from TRBV7-6 and TRBJ2-3; D possibly corresponds to TRBD1 (5 bases). This CDR3 has 15 amino acids. CDR1 and CDR2 from the germline V gene are SGHVS and FNYEAQ. Deletions cut 5 bases from V and 0 bases from J, with 12 bases between. DNA for the CDR3: TGTGCCAGCAGCCCCGACAGAGCTAGCACAGATACGCAGTATTTT. Residues: CASSPDRASTDTQYF.

J is TRBJ1-2 and V is TRBV25-1, with a possible D match to TRBD1 (6 bases). CDR1 is MGHDK and CDR2 is SYGVNS in the germline V gene. CDR3 length equals 14 residues. V lost 9 bases and J 4 bases, leaving 18 bases between the germline ends. This chain's CDR3 is CASGGLQGVYGYTF. CDR3 sequence (DNA): TGTGCCAGTGGGGGTTTACAGGGTGTCTATGGCTACACCTTC.

The J gene is TRBJ1-1, the V gene TRBV5-4; 7 bases match TRBD1. This CDR3 has 16 residues. Trimming removed 4 bases from V and 5 bases from J; junction bases left unmatched: 14. Germline CDR1 SGHNT, CDR2 YYREEE (reference sequence). This CDR3 is CASSPVSTGRRTEAFF. The CDR3 coding sequence is TGTGCCAGCAGCCCCGTTTCGACAGGGAGGAGAACTGAAGCTTTCTTT.

The rearrangement uses TRBV9 and TRBJ2-1; D not certain. Germline CDR1 reads SGDLS; CDR2 reads YYNGEE. Trimming left V 2 bases short and J 3 bases short, with 12 bases between. CDR3 size: 15 residues. CDR3 nucleotide sequence: TGTGCCAGCAGCGTCTTCCCTACCTACTACAATGAGCAGTTCTTC. It codes for CASSVFPTYYNEQFF.

This clone was observed a handful of times. V usage is TRBV27 and J usage is TRBJ1-6, with D perhaps TRBD1 (6 bases). Germline-derived CDR1 and CDR2 are MNHEY and SMNVEV (reference sequence). The CDR3 length is 15 residues. V dropped 2 bases and J dropped 8 bases, with 13 bases sitting between them. The CDR3 is CASSLEAGVDSPLHF. The DNA for the CDR3 is TGTGCCAGCAGTTTAGAGGCAGGGGTGGATTCACCCCTCCACTTT.

V and J are TRBV18 and TRBJ2-1; tentatively, D is TRBD2 (5 bases). The CDR3 spans 15 residues. Per germline, CDR1 KGHSH and CDR2 LQKENI. Deletions cut 3 bases from V and 3 bases from J, with 12 bases between. CDR3 sequence (DNA): TGTGCCAGCTCACCGTCTAGCCTCATCTACAATGAGCAGTTCTTC. It translates to CASSPSSLIYNEQFF.

V is TRBV9 and J is TRBJ2-2, with D possibly matching TRBD1 (7 bases). This CDR3 has 16 residues. Germline V gives CDR1 SGDLS, CDR2 YYNGEE. Trimming removed 4 bases at V and 4 bases at J, with 17 bases between. The CDR3: CASSPRQGLGTGELFF. The DNA for the CDR3 is TGTGCCAGCAGCCCTCGACAGGGACTTGGCACCGGGGAGCTGTTTTTT. Filled out from reference TRBV9 and TRBJ2-2, the complete variable domain reads DSGVTQTPKHLITATGQRVTLRCSPRSGDLSVYWYQQSLDQGLQFLIQYYNGEERAKGNILERFSAQQFPDLHSELNLSSLELGDSALYFCASSPRQGLGTGELFFGEGSRLTVL.

The V call is TRBV7-2, the J call TRBJ2-7; 16 bases align to TRBD2. Per the germline V gene, CDR1 is SGHTA and CDR2 is FQGNSA. CDR3 length: 18 amino acids. With 1 base clipped from V and 0 bases from J, the junction kept 3 bases outside the gene matches. The CDR3 loop is CASSLGGTSGGVSYEQYF. The CDR3 bases are TGTGCCAGCAGCTTAGGAGGGACTAGCGGGGGGGTCTCCTACGAGCAGTACTTC.

This clone was counted a few times. CDR3 bases: TGCGCCAGCAGCCCCCAACTGAGCTCCTACGAGCAGTACTTC. As protein: CASSPQLSSYEQYF. J is TRBJ2-7 and V is TRBV4-1; D unclear. Trimming took 4 bases from V and 0 from J, leaving 10 bases between them. The germline gives CDR1 MGHRA, CDR2 YSYEKL. The CDR3 has 14 amino acids.

This rearrangement joins TRBV11-2 to TRBJ2-1; the D gene is possibly TRBD1 (5 bases). Looked up from germline, CDR1 is SGHAT and CDR2 is FQNNGV. The CDR3 totals 13 residues. The germline V and J ends were trimmed by 1 base and 7 bases, with 8 bases remaining between them. This CDR3 is CASSLVTGNEQFF. CDR3 DNA: TGTGCCAGCAGCTTAGTAACAGGAAATGAGCAGTTCTTC.